This T cell receptor (beta chain) is drawn from a study of post-analysis software for immune sequencing data (dated by TCRdb to 2013 to 2016). Study-level background: Relapsing-remitting, secondary progressive and progressive-relapsing multiple sclerosis were recorded as disease courses, and subtype annotation was lacking for some patients. Patient repertoires were compared against roughly 10 previously published healthy control repertoires from donors aged 6 to 25 years. A subset of samples was prepared in parallel using single-end sample barcoding, then pooled and co-amplified after Illumina adapter ligation. Overall results and qualifications from the work: Four or five TRBV segments, including TRBV5-6, TRBV5-1 and TRBV20-1, were significantly more frequent in patients than controls. The control group was slightly older than the multiple sclerosis patient group. Significantly lower normalized Chao1 diversity was found in multiple sclerosis patients than in controls, suggesting substantial peripheral T-cell clonal expansion. Strong co-clustering of samples prepared in the same batch was shown by direct clustering with F measure, prompting a batch-effect correction.

The library was made by PCR. The run used an Illumina HiSeq 2500. To reduce PCR and sequencing biases, unique molecular identifiers were incorporated into the TCR beta cDNA libraries. Approximately 500,000 cDNA molecules were obtained for every 1 to 10 million input T cells, so each molecule roughly corresponded to one T cell. Patient libraries were prepared and sequenced with the same protocol used for the earlier healthy control dataset. Samples belonging to the same batch were prepared together, multiplexed and sequenced on a shared HiSeq lane. The original methods were these. Raw barcoded reads were processed with MIGEC, and single-read molecular identifier groups were discarded before consensus assembly and CDR3 extraction. VDJtools was used for post-analysis of the clonotype tables, and diversity was normalized by down-sampling every dataset to the size of the smallest sample. Repertoire overlap clustering matched CDR3 amino acid but not nucleotide sequences to correct batch-related cross-sample contamination. Starting from the raw public reads, TCRdb applied fastp trimming at Q25, assembled clones with MiXCR and retained in-frame beta chains. Each entry is one CDR3 protein sequence, shown with its most common DNA and genes. None of the V and J calls come from the authors' own analysis; TCRdb made them. Here the sample has hundreds of thousands of distinct CDR3 sequences; 53% occur a single time. The ten biggest clones cover roughly 4.4% of the sample.

A word on this clonotype: The antigen it binds to is not known. No clone much larger than this one lies a single base away; base qualities are absent.

Inclusive of the bounding cysteine and phenylalanine, the CDR3 is 18 residues long. Only the CDR3 DNA stays, 54 bases, in frame from base 1. To demonstrate the VDJtools post-analysis software, TCR beta repertoires were profiled from the peripheral blood of 10 to 15 young patients with multiple sclerosis. The patients with multiple sclerosis were children and adolescents between about 6 and 17 years of age. The rearrangement combines TRBV21-1 with TRBJ2-7; the table names TRBD2, a call not compared with the DNA. TRBV21-1 is annotated as a pseudogene. The TCR originated in a girl between 5 and 17 years old with multiple sclerosis. Sequenced material: blood. CDR3 sequence: CASSKGGLAGGHSYEQYF. The sequenced DNA is TGTGCCAGCAGCAAAGGTGGACTAGCGGGGGGGCACTCCTACGAGCAGTACTTC.